This T cell receptor beta chain was documented in a study of vaccination effects on CD4 cells after COVID-19. Study as a whole: Every participant took two doses of the BNT162b2 or mRNA-1273 vaccine. Broader study findings: Marked clonal contraction was seen late after vaccination (in both infection- and vaccine-induced clones). Healthy vaccinees showed cross-reactivity with common cold coronaviruses in only 1 of 255 vaccine-induced clones.

Before any sequencing was done, the ViraFEST assay used viral peptide pools to expand antigen-specific CD4+ T cells. Following an approximately eleven-day culture, CD4+ T cells were purified. Vaccinees lacked prior SARS-CoV-2 infection and tested negative for nucleocapsid antibodies. Replacing half the medium with IL-2 medium was done on days 3 and 7. Produced via immunoSEQ multiplex PCR; TCRdb's table is partial and in-frame only. Of around 79,000 clones in the sample, about 78% were seen once. This clone came up a few times. Its matching antigen is unknown. The sequences come from CD4+ T cells from PBMCs cultured with SARS-CoV-2 spike peptides, collected before COVID-19 vaccination. This clonotype was obtained from a human donor who received a COVID-19 vaccine.

The CDR3 loop reads CASSLTGGAKTAFF. The DNA for the CDR3 is TGCGCCAGCAGCCTCACAGGGGGCGCGAAGACAGCTTTCTTT. The J gene is TRBJ1-1, the V gene TRBV5-1; the match to TRBD1 covers 9 bases. V was pared by 4 bases and J by 10 bases, with 11 bases of the junction left unmatched. The CDR3 has 14 residues. Germline V gives CDR1 SGHRS, CDR2 YFSETQ. Supplemented by reference TRBV5-1 and TRBJ1-1, the full variable domain reads KAGVTQTPRYLIKTRGQQVTLSCSPISGHRSVSWYQQTPGQGLQFLFEYFSETQRNKGNFPGRFSGRQFSNSRSEMNVSTLELGDSALYLCASSLTGGAKTAFFGQGTRLTVV.